This entry features one T cell receptor (beta chain) sequence. What it binds is unknown. Germline V gene lookup returns CDR1 SGHTA and CDR2 FQGNSA. The V gene lost 3 bases and the J gene lost 5 bases, with 16 bases spanning the gap. This CDR3 comprises 15 residues. This specimen comes from a study of blood T cells in healthy people across ages. General observations from the study: Reliance upon unsorted PBMCs precluded definitive naive versus antigen-experienced comparison.

PCR was performed a second time for about 7 to 12 cycles using a sample-barcoded 5' primer and a J-beta primer mix. In TCRdb, the 5' RACE reads were re-called with MiXCR into one record per CDR3 protein. The sample records approximately 2,000,000 distinct CDR3 sequences, 30% to 40% being singletons. This receptor was obtained from a human donor in good health. V is TRBV7-2 and J is TRBJ1-2, with D maybe TRBD1 (6 bases). The specimen was blood. In nucleotides, the CDR3 is TGTGCCAGCAGCTTGAGGGGGGCCGCCAGGTATGGCTACACCTTC. Its translation: CASSLRGAARYGYTF.